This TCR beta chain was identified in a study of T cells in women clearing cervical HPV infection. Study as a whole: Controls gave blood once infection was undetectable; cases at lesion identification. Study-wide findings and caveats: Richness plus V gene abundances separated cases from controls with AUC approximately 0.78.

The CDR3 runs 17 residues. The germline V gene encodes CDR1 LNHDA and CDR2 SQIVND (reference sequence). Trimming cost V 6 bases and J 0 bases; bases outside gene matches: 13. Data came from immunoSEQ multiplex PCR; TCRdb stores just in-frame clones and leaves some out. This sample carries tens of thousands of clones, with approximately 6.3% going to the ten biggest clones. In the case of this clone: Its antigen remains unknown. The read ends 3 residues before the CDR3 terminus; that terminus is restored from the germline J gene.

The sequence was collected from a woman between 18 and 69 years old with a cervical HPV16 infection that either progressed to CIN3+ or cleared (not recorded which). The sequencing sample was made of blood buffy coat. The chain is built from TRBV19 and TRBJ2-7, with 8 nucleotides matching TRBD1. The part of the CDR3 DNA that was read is TGTGCCAGTAGCCGTAGGCTTACCACAGGGGGCTCCTACGAG. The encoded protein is CASSRRLTTGGSYE. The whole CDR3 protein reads CASSRRLTTGGSYEQYF. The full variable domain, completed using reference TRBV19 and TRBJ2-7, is DGGITQSPKYLFRKEGQNVTLSCEQNLNHDAMYWYRQDPGQGLRLIYYSQIVNDFQKGDIAEGYSVSREKKESFPLTVTSAQKNPTAFYLCASSRRLTTGGSYEQYFGPGTRLTVT.